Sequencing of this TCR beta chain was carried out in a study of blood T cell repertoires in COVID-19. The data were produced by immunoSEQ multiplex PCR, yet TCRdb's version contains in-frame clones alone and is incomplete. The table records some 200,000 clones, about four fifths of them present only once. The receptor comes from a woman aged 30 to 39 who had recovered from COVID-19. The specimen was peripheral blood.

CDR3 bases: TGTGCCAGCAGTTCGGGACTCACGAACACCGGGGAGCTGTTTTTT. Residues: CASSSGLTNTGELFF. This sequence joins TRBV5-5 and TRBJ2-2; a possible D gene is TRBD2 (6 bases). This CDR3 is 15 amino acids long. With 5 bases removed from V and 0 bases from J, the gap between germline ends came to 11 bases. In germline, CDR1 is SGHKS, CDR2 YYEKEE (reference sequence).